These 12 T cell receptor beta chains were sequenced from one sample in a study of blood T cell repertoires in COVID-19. Only in-frame clones appear in the TCRdb table, and some are missing; sequencing was by immunoSEQ multiplex PCR. Of about 300,000 clones detected, approximately 89% appear once; the ten largest clones hold under 8%. Material: peripheral blood. All receptors derive from a woman in her thirties who had recovered from COVID-19.

The chain joins TRBV5-4 to TRBJ1-1; weak D call: TRBD1 (5 bases). Per the germline V gene, CDR1 is SGHNT and CDR2 is YYREEE (reference sequence). The CDR3 spans 16 residues. Trimming stripped 2 bases from V and 0 bases from J, with 14 bases between. This CDR3 reads CASSFLSHRLNTEAFF. CDR3 nucleotides: TGTGCCAGCAGCTTCCTTTCCCACAGGCTGAACACTGAAGCTTTCTTT.

The rearrangement uses TRBV2 and TRBJ2-3; 11 nucleotides line up with TRBD2. The CDR3 loop spans 15 amino acids. The V segment lost 4 bases and the J segment 2 bases; nucleotides outside the gene matches: 2. Germline loops: CDR1 SNHLY, CDR2 FYNNEI. The CDR3 DNA sequence: TGTGCCAGCAGTGGACTAGCGGGGTACACAGATACGCAGTATTTT. This gives the protein CASSGLAGYTDTQYF.

The chain couples TRBV5-6 to TRBJ1-2; 11 bases map to TRBD1. Germline V gives CDR1 SGHDT, CDR2 YYEEEE. With 4 bases clipped from V and 4 bases from J, the junction kept 6 bases outside the gene matches. The CDR3 totals 15 residues. CDR3 sequence reads: CASSPRTGGAYGYTF. DNA for the CDR3: TGTGCCAGCAGCCCTAGGACAGGGGGCGCCTATGGCTACACCTTC.

CDR3 nucleotides: TGTGCCTGGACCCCAGCCTACAATGAGCAGTTCTTC. This sequence encodes CAWTPAYNEQFF. The rearrangement uses TRBV30 and TRBJ2-1; D unclear. Germline CDR1 is GTSNPN and CDR2 is SVGIG (reference sequence). The CDR3 consists of 12 residues. Trimming took off 4 bases at V and 2 bases at J, with 6 bases between the two ends.

The chain combines TRBV24-1 with TRBJ1-2; TRBD1 aligns across 8 bases. The CDR3 sequence is 14 residues long. The J segment lost 3 bases and the V segment lost 4 bases, leaving 3 bases of the junction unmatched. Germline assignment: CDR1 KGHDR and CDR2 SFDVKD. Written as DNA, the CDR3 is TGTGCCACCAGTGAGAACAGGGGGGACTATGGCTACACCTTC. Residues: CATSENRGDYGYTF.

The chain uses TRBV7-8 and TRBJ1-1, with unresolved D. The CDR3 loop spans 15 amino acids. V was pared by 4 bases and J by 4 bases, with 16 bases between. CDR1 and CDR2 from the germline V gene are SGHVS and FQNEAQ. CDR3 bases: TGTGCCAGCAGCTATCGTGAGGGCCGGGGCACTGAAGCTTTCTTT. Protein sequence: CASSYREGRGTEAFF.

The chain recombines TRBV7-2 with TRBJ1-1; 7 bases agree with TRBD1. The CDR3 has 15 residues. The J segment lost 0 bases and the V segment lost 3 bases, leaving 4 bases of the junction unmatched. Germline CDR1 reads SGHTA; CDR2 reads FQGNSA. The CDR3 loop reads CASSLGQTLNTEAFF. CDR3 nucleotides: TGTGCCAGCAGCTTGGGACAGACCTTGAACACTGAAGCTTTCTTT.

V usage is TRBV5-4 and J usage is TRBJ1-5, with 7 bases matching TRBD1. Germline V gene data show CDR1 as SGHNT and CDR2 as YYREEE (reference sequence). The CDR3 has 15 amino acids. Trimming cost V 1 base and J 0 bases; bases outside gene matches: 1. The CDR3 region is CASSLQGGSNQPQHF. DNA of the CDR3: TGTGCCAGCAGCTTGCAGGGGGGTAGCAATCAGCCCCAGCATTTT. The full variable domain, rest sourced from reference TRBV5-4 and TRBJ1-5, is ETGVTQSPTHLIKTRGQQVTLRCSSQSGHNTVSWYQQALGQGPQFIFQYYREEENGRGNFPPRFSGLQFPNYSSELNVNALELDDSALYLCASSLQGGSNQPQHFGDGTRLSIL.

V usage is TRBV5-1 and J usage is TRBJ1-2; D remains unclear. This CDR3 is 13 amino acids long. Germline lookup yields CDR1 SGHRS and CDR2 YFSETQ. Trimming removed 2 bases at V and 4 bases at J, with 9 bases between. CDR3 loop: CASSFGQAYGYTF. For the CDR3, the DNA is TGCGCCAGCAGCTTTGGTCAGGCCTATGGCTACACCTTC.

The chain has TRBV5-1 and TRBJ1-6; D may be TRBD1 (6 bases). This CDR3 region has 14 residues. CDR1 is SGHRS, CDR2 YFSETQ, per germline. The V end was cut by 4 bases, the J end by 10 bases, with 15 bases between. The CDR3 region has the DNA TGCGCCAGCAGCCTCGGGACACTGGGCTCACCCCTCCACTTT. Protein sequence: CASSLGTLGSPLHF.

The chain joins TRBV7-9 to TRBJ2-7; D is possibly TRBD1 (6 bases). The CDR3 is 14 residues long. Per germline, CDR1 SEHNR and CDR2 FQNEAQ (reference sequence). V was shortened by 5 bases and J by 0 bases, with 11 bases between the two germline ends. The CDR3 nucleotides read TGTGCCAGCAGCATGGGACAAAGCTCCTACGAGCAGTACTTC. Its translation is CASSMGQSSYEQYF. Full variable domain (outside the CDR3, taken from reference TRBV7-9 and TRBJ2-7): DTGVSQNPRHKITKRGQNVTFRCDPISEHNRLYWYRQTLGQGPEFLTYFQNEAQLEKSRLLSDRFSAERPKGSFSTLEIQRTEQGDSAMYLCASSMGQSSYEQYFGPGTRLTVT.

This clone was seen only once. The CDR3 DNA reads TGTGCCAGCAGCCGACCTGAGACAGGCATTTCCTACGAGCAGTACTTC. Translated: CASSRPETGISYEQYF. The gene calls are TRBV6-2 or TRBV6-3 and TRBJ2-7; D may be TRBD1 (6 bases). This CDR3 contains 16 residues. The V gene lost 6 bases and the J gene lost 1 base, with 19 bases spanning the gap. Germline lookup yields CDR1 MNHEY and CDR2 SVGEGT.